Included here is one T cell receptor (beta chain) sequence, with context. The source of the sample is a study of blood T cell repertoires in COVID-19. About the study: Nucleic acid was either cDNA or gDNA, and it came from T cells, B-cell-depleted T cells, or PBMCs.

Per the authors' pipeline: Estimation of nucleated cell counts relied on the amplification of reference gene primers. The protocol was immunoSEQ multiplex PCR, while the TCRdb copy is restricted to in-frame clones and leaves out a portion. V and J calls and clone size are copied from that table; D and trimming were computed from the DNA. Here the sample spans under 150,000 clones, about 85% being singletons. V gave up 3 bases and J gave up 1 base, with 7 bases separating them. The CDR3 covers 14 residues. Germline CDR1 LNHDA, CDR2 SQIVND (reference sequence). The chain uses TRBV19 and TRBJ2-4, with D possibly TRBD2 on 6 matching bases. The sequence derives from a man in his forties with acute or convalescent COVID-19. Sequences were obtained from peripheral blood. CDR3 DNA sequence: TGTGCCAGTAGTATCGCGGGGGCCAAAAACATTCAGTACTTC. Translation gives CASSIAGAKNIQYF.